This T cell receptor (beta chain) was sequenced in a study of CD8 T cells in ankylosing spondylitis. The germline V and J ends were trimmed by 5 bases and 7 bases, with 12 bases remaining between them. The CDR3 runs to 14 residues. Germline CDR1 is ENHRY and CDR2 is SYGVKD. Notes on the study in general: Reportedly, significant enrichment of disease-linked clones occurred in matched ankylosing spondylitis synovial fluid. The study identified a TCR beta motif of under ten highly homologous variants that appeared characteristic of ankylosing spondylitis blood. Earlier work had already found some motif variants in reactive arthritis synovial fluid and blood.

The table lists this clonotype with a few counts. Its target is unknown. Quantitative molecular-barcoded 5'-RACE generated the TCR beta libraries. MiXCR was run by TCRdb on the 5' RACE reads, yielding one entry per CDR3 protein. The data contain approximately 350,000 distinct CDR3 sequences, 14% to 15% of them singletons. Sequencing was performed on blood, either unsorted or a sorted T cell fraction (not recorded which). This chain uses TRBV10-3 with TRBJ1-6; weak D call: TRBD1 (5 bases). The TCR was taken from a male donor with ankylosing spondylitis or in good health (not recorded which). Here the CDR3 DNA reads TGTGCCATCAGTTCGGGGCAAGAGAATTCACCCCTCCACTTT. It codes for CAISSGQENSPLHF.